Presented here are 11 T cell receptor beta chains from one specimen sequenced in a study of shared clonotypes between healthy human individuals. TCRdb keeps only in-frame clones here, not all; method: immunoSEQ multiplex PCR. The data show around 700,000 clones, over 65% seen once. Sequenced: memory CD4+ T cells sorted from blood. Specified subset: CD45RA-negative fraction. Receptors originate from a woman aged 25-40 years in good health.

This rearrangement joins TRBV5-1 to TRBJ2-1; tentative D call: TRBD2 (6 bases). The V gene lost 0 bases and the J gene lost 2 bases, with 18 bases spanning the gap. The CDR3 sequence is 18 residues long. Looked up from germline, CDR1 is SGHRS and CDR2 is YFSETQ. CDR3 DNA sequence: TGCGCCAGCAGCTTGGTAGTAGGTCTAGCGAGAACCTACAATGAGCAGTTCTTC. Its protein product is CASSLVVGLARTYNEQFF.

The rearrangement uses TRBV19 and TRBJ2-6; a weak D match, TRBD2 (6 bases). The CDR3 runs to 17 residues. V was cut by 5 bases and J by 1 base, with 15 bases left in between. In germline, CDR1 is LNHDA, CDR2 SQIVND (reference sequence). The chain's CDR3 is CASSARSSASGANVLTF. DNA of the CDR3: TGTGCCAGTAGTGCCAGATCTAGCGCGTCTGGGGCCAACGTCCTGACTTTC.

The CDR3 bases are TGTGCCAGCAGCTTGAAGGGTACGGATCAGCCCCAGCATTTT. The encoded protein is CASSLKGTDQPQHF. The gene calls are TRBV5-4 and TRBJ1-5; D unresolved. Germline-derived CDR1 and CDR2 are SGHNT and YYREEE (reference sequence). Trimming took 1 base from V and 5 from J, leaving 10 bases between them. The length of the CDR3 is 14 residues.

The gene calls are TRBV5-1 and TRBJ2-5; 7 nucleotides align to TRBD2. With 4 bases clipped from V and 5 bases from J, the junction kept 11 bases outside the gene matches. CDR1 SGHRS and CDR2 YFSETQ come from the germline V gene. This CDR3 is 15 amino acids long. The CDR3 loop reads CASSSLAGVDETQYF. Here the CDR3 DNA reads TGCGCCAGCAGCAGCTTGGCGGGAGTGGATGAGACCCAGTACTTC.

The chain couples TRBV6-4 to TRBJ2-3; TRBD1 matches at 10 bases. V trimming: 4 bases; J trimming: 2 bases; junction bases outside the gene matches: 3. Germline CDR1 and CDR2: MRHNA and SNTAGT. This CDR3 spans 15 amino acids. Here the CDR3 DNA reads TGTGCCAGCAGTGTTGGGACAGGGGCCACAGATACGCAGTATTTT. The encoded protein is CASSVGTGATDTQYF.

The CDR3 loop reads CASSSGGQSNEKLFF. The CDR3 DNA follows: TGCGCCAGCAGCTCGGGGGGACAATCTAATGAAAAACTGTTTTTT. V gene TRBV5-1 combines with J gene TRBJ1-4, with D maybe TRBD1 (6 bases). The V end was cut by 3 bases, the J end by 3 bases, with 12 bases between. Per the germline V gene, CDR1 is SGHRS and CDR2 is YFSETQ. The CDR3 sequence is 15 residues long.

This chain links TRBV9 with TRBJ2-1; a weak D match, TRBD2 (5 bases). This CDR3 has 14 residues. The germline gives CDR1 SGDLS, CDR2 YYNGEE. Trimming left V 0 bases short and J 9 bases short, with 13 bases between. CDR3 region: CASSVEVRSGEQFF. DNA of the CDR3: TGTGCCAGCAGCGTAGAAGTCCGAAGCGGTGAGCAGTTCTTC.

This clone was recorded only once. This chain connects TRBV9 to TRBJ1-5, with D maybe TRBD1 (5 bases). The CDR3 sequence is 18 residues long. The V end lost 0 bases, the J end lost 0 bases, and 16 bases lay between the germline ends. Per the germline V gene, CDR1 is SGDLS and CDR2 is YYNGEE. CDR3 in amino acids: CASSVAGTDSYSNQPQHF. CDR3 coding DNA: TGTGCCAGCAGCGTAGCCGGGACTGATAGTTATAGCAATCAGCCCCAGCATTTT.

This chain uses TRBV20-1 with TRBJ1-2, with TRBD1 matching over 8 bases. V lost 5 bases and J lost 8; bases outside the gene matches: 4. Germline CDR1 DFQATT, CDR2 SNEGSKA (reference sequence). The CDR3 has 11 amino acids. The CDR3 loop is CSALQGGGYTF. CDR3 nucleotides: TGCAGTGCTCTACAGGGGGGCGGCTACACCTTC.

The chain links TRBV29-1 to TRBJ2-3; 10 positions agree with TRBD2. Germline V gives CDR1 SQVTM, CDR2 ANQGSEA. The V gene end was trimmed by 2 bases and the J gene end by 0 bases; junction bases not matched to a gene: 8. The CDR3 runs to 17 residues. The CDR3 nucleotides are TGCAGCGTTGAAAGGACTAGCGGAGGTTCTAGCACAGATACGCAGTATTTT. Translation gives CSVERTSGGSSTDTQYF.

The chain employs TRBV5-1 and TRBJ2-3, with 9 bases matching TRBD2. The CDR3 runs to 19 residues. Germline trimming cut 0 bases from V and 3 bases from J; bases unmatched to any gene: 14. Looked up from germline, CDR1 is SGHRS and CDR2 is YFSETQ. Written as DNA, the CDR3 is TGCGCCAGCAGCTTGGCCACTAGCGGGTCTCTCAGAAGTACAGATACGCAGTATTTT. Translated: CASSLATSGSLRSTDTQYF.